The clone carrying this TCR beta chain was seen only once. Its matching antigen is unknown. The source of the sample is a study of cytomegalovirus exposure and HLA in healthy donors. The CDR3 has 14 amino acids. V lost 4 bases and J lost 9; bases outside the gene matches: 10. CDR1 is SGHTS and CDR2 is YDEGEE in the germline V gene. Study-level findings and limits: The study carried out a later analysis of TCR beta sequences. It associated some 17,000 of them with specific HLA alleles at a false discovery rate of 0.05. Researchers counted 164 TCR beta chains as cytomegalovirus-associated. Presence/absence comparisons presumed near-even sequencing depth among donors.

The PCR contained 60 Vbeta and 13 Jbeta primers. This table comes from immunoSEQ multiplex PCR, and its TCRdb copy is limited to in-frame clones, with some not included. Of roughly 150,000 clones listed, over 80% are singletons. This receptor was obtained from a male donor in good health and CMV-seronegative. The chain has TRBV5-8 and TRBJ1-5, with TRBD1 identical over 7 bases. The sequencing sample was made of PBMCs. The CDR3 DNA reads TGTGCCAGCAGCCCTGACAGGGCTCTCTTGCCCCAGCATTTT. Protein: CASSPDRALLPQHF.